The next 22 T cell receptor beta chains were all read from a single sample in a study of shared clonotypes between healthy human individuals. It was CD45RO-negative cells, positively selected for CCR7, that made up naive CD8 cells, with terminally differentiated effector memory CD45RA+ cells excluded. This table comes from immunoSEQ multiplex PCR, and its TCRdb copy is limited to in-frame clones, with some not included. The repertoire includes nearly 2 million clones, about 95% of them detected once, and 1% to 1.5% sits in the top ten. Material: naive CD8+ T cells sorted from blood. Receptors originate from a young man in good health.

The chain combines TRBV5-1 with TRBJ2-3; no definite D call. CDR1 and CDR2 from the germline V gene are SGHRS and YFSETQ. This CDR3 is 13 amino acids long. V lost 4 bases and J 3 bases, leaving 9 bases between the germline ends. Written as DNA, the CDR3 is TGCGCCAGCAGCCCACCTTCTACAGATACGCAGTATTTT. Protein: CASSPPSTDTQYF.

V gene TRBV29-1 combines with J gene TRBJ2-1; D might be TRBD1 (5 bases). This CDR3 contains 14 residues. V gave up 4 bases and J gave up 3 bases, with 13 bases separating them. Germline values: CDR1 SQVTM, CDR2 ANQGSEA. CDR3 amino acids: CSVVLDNLYNEQFF. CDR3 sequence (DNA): TGCAGCGTTGTTTTGGACAACCTCTACAATGAGCAGTTCTTC.

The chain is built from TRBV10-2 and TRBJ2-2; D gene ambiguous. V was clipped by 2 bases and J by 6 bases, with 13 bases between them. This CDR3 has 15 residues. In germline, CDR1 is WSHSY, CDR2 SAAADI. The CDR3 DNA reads TGCGCCAGCAGTGAGGGACCCCTTAAGTCCGGGGAGCTGTTTTTT. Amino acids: CASSEGPLKSGELFF.

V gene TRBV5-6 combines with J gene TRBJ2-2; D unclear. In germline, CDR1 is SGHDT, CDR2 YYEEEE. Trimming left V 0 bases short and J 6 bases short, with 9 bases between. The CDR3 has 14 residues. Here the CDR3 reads CASSLAAAAGELFF. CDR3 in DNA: TGTGCCAGCAGCTTGGCGGCCGCTGCCGGGGAGCTGTTTTTT.

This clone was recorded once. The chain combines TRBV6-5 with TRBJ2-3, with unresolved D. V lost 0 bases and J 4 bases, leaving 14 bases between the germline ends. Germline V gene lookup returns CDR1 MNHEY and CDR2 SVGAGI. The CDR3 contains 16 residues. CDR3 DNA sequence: TGTGCCAGCAGTTACTCTCCTCAGGACGGAGCAGATACGCAGTATTTT. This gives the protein CASSYSPQDGADTQYF.

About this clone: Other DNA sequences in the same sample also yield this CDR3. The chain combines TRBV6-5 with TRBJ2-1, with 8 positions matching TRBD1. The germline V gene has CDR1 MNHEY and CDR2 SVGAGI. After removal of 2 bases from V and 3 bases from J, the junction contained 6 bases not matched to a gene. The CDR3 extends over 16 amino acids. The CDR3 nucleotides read TGTGCCAGCAGTTACGGCGCAGGGGGCCTCTACAATGAGCAGTTCTTC. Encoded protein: CASSYGAGGLYNEQFF.

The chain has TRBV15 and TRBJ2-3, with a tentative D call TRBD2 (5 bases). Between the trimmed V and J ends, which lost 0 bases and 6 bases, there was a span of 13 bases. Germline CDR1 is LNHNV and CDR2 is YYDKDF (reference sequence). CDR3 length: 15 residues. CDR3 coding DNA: TGTGCCACCAGCAGAGATAGGGCTTCGGGGGATACGCAGTATTTT. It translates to CATSRDRASGDTQYF.

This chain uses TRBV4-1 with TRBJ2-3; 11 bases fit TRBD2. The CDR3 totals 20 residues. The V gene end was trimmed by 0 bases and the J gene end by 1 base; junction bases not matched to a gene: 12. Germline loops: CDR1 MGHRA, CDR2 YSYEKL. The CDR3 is CASSQDLLAGVLGGTDTQYF. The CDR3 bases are TGCGCCAGCAGCCAAGATTTACTAGCGGGAGTCCTTGGCGGCACAGATACGCAGTATTTT.

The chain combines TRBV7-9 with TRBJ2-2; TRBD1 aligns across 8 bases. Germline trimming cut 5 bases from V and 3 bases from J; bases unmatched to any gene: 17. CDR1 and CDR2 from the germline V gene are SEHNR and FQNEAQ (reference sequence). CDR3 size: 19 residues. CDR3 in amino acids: CASSQSRGQGARDTGELFF. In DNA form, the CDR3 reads TGTGCCAGCAGCCAAAGTAGGGGCCAGGGGGCGCGGGACACCGGGGAGCTGTTTTTT.

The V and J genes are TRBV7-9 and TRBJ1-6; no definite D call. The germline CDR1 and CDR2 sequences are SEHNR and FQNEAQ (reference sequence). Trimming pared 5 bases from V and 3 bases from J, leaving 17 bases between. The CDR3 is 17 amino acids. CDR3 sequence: CASSIDVGSSYNSPLHF. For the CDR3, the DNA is TGTGCCAGCAGCATAGATGTGGGCAGCAGCTATAATTCACCCCTCCACTTT.

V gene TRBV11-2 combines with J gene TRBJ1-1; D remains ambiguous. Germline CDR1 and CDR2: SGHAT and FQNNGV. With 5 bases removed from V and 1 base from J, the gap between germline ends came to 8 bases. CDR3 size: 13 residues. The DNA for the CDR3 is TGTGCCAGCAGCCCTGAACGGAACACTGAAGCTTTCTTT. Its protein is CASSPERNTEAFF.

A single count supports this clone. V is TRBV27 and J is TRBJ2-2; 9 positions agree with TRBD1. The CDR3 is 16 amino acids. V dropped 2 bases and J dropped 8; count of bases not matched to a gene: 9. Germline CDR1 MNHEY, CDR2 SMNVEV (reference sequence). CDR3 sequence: CASSLGTGTLRGELFF. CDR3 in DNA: TGTGCCAGCAGTTTAGGGACAGGGACCTTACGGGGGGAGCTGTTTTTT.

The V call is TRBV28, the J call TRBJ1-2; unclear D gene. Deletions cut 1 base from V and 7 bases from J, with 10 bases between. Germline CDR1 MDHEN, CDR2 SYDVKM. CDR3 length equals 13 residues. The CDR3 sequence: CASSLSPGGGYTF. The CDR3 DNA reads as TGTGCCAGCAGTTTATCCCCAGGAGGTGGCTACACCTTC.

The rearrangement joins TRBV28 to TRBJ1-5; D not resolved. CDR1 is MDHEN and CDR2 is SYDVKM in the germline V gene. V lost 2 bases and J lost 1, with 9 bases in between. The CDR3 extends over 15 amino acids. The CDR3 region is CASSLEGLSNQPQHF. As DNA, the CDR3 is TGTGCCAGCAGTTTAGAGGGATTAAGCAATCAGCCCCAGCATTTT.

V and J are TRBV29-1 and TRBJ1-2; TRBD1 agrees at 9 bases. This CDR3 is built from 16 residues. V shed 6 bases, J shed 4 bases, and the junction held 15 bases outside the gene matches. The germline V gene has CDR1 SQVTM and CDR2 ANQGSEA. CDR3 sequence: CSVPGQGDRSAYGYTF. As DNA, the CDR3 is TGCAGCGTGCCGGGACAGGGTGACCGCTCCGCCTATGGCTACACCTTC.

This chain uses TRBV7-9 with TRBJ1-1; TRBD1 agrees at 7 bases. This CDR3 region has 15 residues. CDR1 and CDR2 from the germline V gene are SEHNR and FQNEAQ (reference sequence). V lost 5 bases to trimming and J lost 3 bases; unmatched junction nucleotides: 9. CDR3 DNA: TGTGCCAGCAGCCAACAGGGGCCTAAGGACACTGAAGCTTTCTTT. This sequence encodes CASSQQGPKDTEAFF.

The CDR3, as DNA: TGTGCCAGCGGGAGGGTGGGGGCGCAAGAGACCCAGTACTTC. It yields the protein CASGRVGAQETQYF. V gene TRBV6-5 combines with J gene TRBJ2-5; a possible D gene is TRBD2 (7 bases). CDR3 length: 14 amino acids. V lost 8 bases and J lost 2, with 15 bases in between. CDR1 and CDR2 from the germline V gene are MNHEY and SVGAGI.

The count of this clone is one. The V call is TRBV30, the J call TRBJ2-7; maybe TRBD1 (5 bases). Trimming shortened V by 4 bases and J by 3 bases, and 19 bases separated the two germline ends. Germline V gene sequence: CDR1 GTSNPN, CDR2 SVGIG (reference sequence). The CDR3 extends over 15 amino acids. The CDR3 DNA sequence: TGTGCCTGGACCAATCCGCCCTCAGGGATCTACGAGCAGTACTTC. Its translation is CAWTNPPSGIYEQYF.

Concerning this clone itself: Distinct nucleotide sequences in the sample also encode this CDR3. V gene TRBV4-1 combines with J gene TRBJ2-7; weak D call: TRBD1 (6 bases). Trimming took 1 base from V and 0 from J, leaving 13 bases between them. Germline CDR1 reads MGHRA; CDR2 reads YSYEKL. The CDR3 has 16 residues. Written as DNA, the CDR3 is TGCGCCAGCAGCCAAGCTAGCCAGGGGAGCTCCTACGAGCAGTACTTC. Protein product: CASSQASQGSSYEQYF.

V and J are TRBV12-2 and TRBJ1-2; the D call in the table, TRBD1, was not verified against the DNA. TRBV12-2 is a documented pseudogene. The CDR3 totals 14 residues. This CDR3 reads CASRFHPTGYGYTF. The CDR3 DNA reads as TGTGCAAGTCGCTTCCACCCGACAGGCTATGGCTACACCTTC.

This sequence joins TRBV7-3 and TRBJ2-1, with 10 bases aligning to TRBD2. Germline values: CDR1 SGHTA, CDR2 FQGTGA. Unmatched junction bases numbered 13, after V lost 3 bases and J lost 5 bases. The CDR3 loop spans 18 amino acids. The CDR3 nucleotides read TGTGCCAGCAGCTTGTCAAGTAGCGGGGGGCCTTCTAACAATGAGCAGTTCTTC. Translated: CASSLSSSGGPSNNEQFF.

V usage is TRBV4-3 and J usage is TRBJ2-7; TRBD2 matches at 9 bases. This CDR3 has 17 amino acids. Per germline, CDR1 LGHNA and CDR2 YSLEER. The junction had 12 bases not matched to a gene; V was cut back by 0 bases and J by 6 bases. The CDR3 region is CASSQDLAGFQGVEQYF. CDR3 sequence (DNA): TGCGCCAGCAGCCAAGATCTAGCGGGATTCCAAGGGGTCGAGCAGTACTTC.